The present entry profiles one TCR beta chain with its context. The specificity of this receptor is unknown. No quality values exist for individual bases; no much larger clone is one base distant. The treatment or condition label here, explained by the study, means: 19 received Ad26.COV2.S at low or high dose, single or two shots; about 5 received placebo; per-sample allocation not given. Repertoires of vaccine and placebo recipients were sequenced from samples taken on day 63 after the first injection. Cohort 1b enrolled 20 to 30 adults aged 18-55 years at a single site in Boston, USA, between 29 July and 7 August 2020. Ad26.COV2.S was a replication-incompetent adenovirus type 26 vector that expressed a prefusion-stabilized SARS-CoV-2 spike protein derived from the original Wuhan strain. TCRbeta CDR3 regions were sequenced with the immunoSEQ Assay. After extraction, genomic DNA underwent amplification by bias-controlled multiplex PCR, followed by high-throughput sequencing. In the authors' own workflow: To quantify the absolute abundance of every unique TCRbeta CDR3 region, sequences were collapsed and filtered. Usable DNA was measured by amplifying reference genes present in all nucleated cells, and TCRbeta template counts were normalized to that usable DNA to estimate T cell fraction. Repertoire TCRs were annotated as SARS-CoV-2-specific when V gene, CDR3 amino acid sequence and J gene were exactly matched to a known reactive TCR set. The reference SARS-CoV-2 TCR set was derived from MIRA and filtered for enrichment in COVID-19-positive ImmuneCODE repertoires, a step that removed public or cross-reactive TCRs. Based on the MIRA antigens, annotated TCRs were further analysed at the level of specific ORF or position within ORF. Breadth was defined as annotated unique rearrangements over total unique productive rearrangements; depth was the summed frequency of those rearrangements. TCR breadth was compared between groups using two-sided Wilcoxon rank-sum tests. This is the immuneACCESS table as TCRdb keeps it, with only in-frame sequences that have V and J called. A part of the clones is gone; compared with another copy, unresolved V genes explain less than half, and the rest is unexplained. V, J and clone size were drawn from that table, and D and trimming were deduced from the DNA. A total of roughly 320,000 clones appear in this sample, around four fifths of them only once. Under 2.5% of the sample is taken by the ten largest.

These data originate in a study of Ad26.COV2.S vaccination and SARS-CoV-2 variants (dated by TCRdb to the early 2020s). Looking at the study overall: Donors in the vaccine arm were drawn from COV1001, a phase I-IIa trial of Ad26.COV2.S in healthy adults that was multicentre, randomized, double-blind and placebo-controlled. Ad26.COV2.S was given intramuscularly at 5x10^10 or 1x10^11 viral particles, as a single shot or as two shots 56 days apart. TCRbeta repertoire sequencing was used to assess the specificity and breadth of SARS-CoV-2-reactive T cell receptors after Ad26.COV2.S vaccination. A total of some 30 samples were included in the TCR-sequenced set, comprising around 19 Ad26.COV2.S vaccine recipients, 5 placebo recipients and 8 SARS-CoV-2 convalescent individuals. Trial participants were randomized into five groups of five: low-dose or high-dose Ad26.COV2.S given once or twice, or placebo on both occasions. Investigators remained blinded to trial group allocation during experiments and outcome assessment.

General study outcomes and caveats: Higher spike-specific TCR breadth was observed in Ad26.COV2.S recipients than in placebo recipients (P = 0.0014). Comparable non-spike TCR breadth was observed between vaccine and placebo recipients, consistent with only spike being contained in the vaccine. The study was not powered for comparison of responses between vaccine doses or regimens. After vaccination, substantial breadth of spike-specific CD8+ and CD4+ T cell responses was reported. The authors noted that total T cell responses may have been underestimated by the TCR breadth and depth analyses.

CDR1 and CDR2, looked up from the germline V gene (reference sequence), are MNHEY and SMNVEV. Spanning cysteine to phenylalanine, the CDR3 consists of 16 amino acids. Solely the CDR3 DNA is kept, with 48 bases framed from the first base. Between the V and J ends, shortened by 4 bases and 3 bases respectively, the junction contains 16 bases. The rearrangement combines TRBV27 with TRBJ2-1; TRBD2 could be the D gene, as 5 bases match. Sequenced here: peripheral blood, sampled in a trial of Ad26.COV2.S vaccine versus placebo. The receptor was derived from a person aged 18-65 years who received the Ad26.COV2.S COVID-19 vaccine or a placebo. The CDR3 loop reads CASSYPTAVFYNEQFF. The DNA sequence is TGTGCCAGCAGTTATCCTACAGCGGTGTTCTACAATGAGCAGTTCTTC.